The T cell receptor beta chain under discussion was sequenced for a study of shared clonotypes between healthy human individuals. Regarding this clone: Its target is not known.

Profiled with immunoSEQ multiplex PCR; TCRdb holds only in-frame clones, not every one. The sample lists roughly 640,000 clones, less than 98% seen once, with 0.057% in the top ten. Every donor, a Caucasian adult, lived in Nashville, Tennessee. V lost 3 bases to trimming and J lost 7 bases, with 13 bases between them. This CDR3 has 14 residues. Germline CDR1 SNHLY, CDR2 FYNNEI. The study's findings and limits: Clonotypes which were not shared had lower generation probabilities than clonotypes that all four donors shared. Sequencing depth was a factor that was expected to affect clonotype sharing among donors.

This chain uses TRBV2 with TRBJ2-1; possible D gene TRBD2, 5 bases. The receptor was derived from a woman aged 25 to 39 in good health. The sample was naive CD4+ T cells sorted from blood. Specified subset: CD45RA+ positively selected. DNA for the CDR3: TGTGCCAGCAGTGAGACTCGCTCGGGGAATGAGCAGTTCTTC. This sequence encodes CASSETRSGNEQFF.